This T cell receptor beta chain derives from a study of T cells in Graves' hyperthyroidism and ophthalmopathy. TCR beta CDR3 region amplification was performed from RNA transcripts. Primed by the HTBI set, a first-round RT-PCR was run on the TCR CDR3. MiXCR, run by TCRdb on the multiplex PCR reads, gives a single entry per CDR3 protein. This table holds around 340,000 distinct CDR3 sequences, about 20% found once. CDR1 is LNHDA, CDR2 SQIVND, per germline (reference sequence). V lost 7 bases, J lost 6 bases, and 20 bases lay in between. This CDR3 comprises 15 residues. This clonotype was picked up a small number of times.

The sequenced sample consisted of blood. This chain uses TRBV19 with TRBJ2-3; the D gene is possibly TRBD1 (5 bases). This TCR derives from a woman between 50 and 59 years old with Graves' hyperthyroidism. The CDR3 bases are TGTGCCAGTACCCCACGGCCCGCAGGGTGGGATACGCAGTATTTT. Amino acids: CASTPRPAGWDTQYF.